Shown below are 8 T cell receptor beta chains from a single sample sequenced in a study of memory CD4+ T cells and cytomegalovirus serostatus. Profiled with immunoSEQ multiplex PCR; TCRdb holds only in-frame clones, not every one. The table lists some 64,000 clones, 82% of them singletons, with around 0.9% in the top ten. The sort gate was single viable CD3+CD4+CD8-CD45RO+ cells for memory CD4+ T cells. Sequencing was carried out using memory CD4+ T cells from blood. The receptors shown here come from an adult in good health and CMV-seronegative.

This chain connects TRBV28 to TRBJ2-5, with 8 bases matching TRBD1. Germline CDR1 is MDHEN and CDR2 is SYDVKM. The CDR3 loop spans 13 amino acids. The V and J ends lost 5 bases and 6 bases, in that order; junction bases with no gene match: 5. CDR3: CASSPGGEKTQYF. DNA of the CDR3: TGTGCCAGCAGTCCAGGGGGCGAAAAGACCCAGTACTTC.

The chain carries TRBV7-9 and TRBJ1-1, with a possible D match to TRBD1 (5 bases). The length of the CDR3 is 13 residues. V shed 7 bases and J shed 1 base, with 10 bases lying between them. CDR1 is SEHNR, CDR2 FQNEAQ, per germline (reference sequence). The chain's CDR3 is CASTPRANTEAFF. In nucleotides, the CDR3 is TGTGCCAGCACCCCCAGGGCGAACACTGAAGCTTTCTTT.

V and J are TRBV5-1 and TRBJ1-5; D remains ambiguous. CDR1 SGHRS and CDR2 YFSETQ come from the germline V gene. The CDR3 spans 13 residues. V was shortened by 0 bases and J by 9 bases, with 10 bases between the two germline ends. As DNA, the CDR3 is TGCGCCAGCAGCTTGGCCGGTCCGGGGCCCCAGCATTTT. It specifies CASSLAGPGPQHF.

As for this clone: The same CDR3 can be traced to other DNA sequences in this sample. The CDR3 DNA reads TGTGCCAGCAGCTTCACAGGGGCTGGAAACACCATATATTTT. This gives the protein CASSFTGAGNTIYF. This chain links TRBV5-4 with TRBJ1-3, with 7 bases lining up with TRBD1. Germline values: CDR1 SGHNT, CDR2 YYREEE (reference sequence). The CDR3 has 14 amino acids. J lost 2 bases, V lost 2 bases, and 1 base had no gene match.

The chain employs TRBV2 and TRBJ1-2, with 7 nucleotides matching TRBD1. Trimming cost V 8 bases and J 6 bases; bases outside gene matches: 6. The length of the CDR3 is 12 residues. Germline CDR1 is SNHLY and CDR2 is FYNNEI. CDR3 nucleotide sequence: TGTGCCAGCGGGGGACAGAACGATGGCTACACCTTC. The encoded protein is CASGGQNDGYTF.

The chain carries TRBV5-1 and TRBJ2-1, with TRBD1 matching 12 bases. This CDR3 spans 17 amino acids. Germline loops: CDR1 SGHRS, CDR2 YFSETQ. V dropped 6 bases and J dropped 9; count of bases not matched to a gene: 16. The CDR3 region is CASTPTTSGQGAGEQFF. CDR3 coding DNA: TGCGCCAGCACACCTACTACTTCGGGACAGGGGGCCGGTGAGCAGTTCTTC.

The chain uses TRBV5-6 and TRBJ2-7, with D tentatively TRBD1 (5 bases). Trimming shortened V by 3 bases and J by 4 bases, and 20 bases separated the two germline ends. This CDR3 contains 16 residues. Germline V lookup: CDR1 SGHDT, CDR2 YYEEEE. DNA of the CDR3: TGTGCCAGCAGCTCCCTGCAAGACAGAGTCCCTTACGAGCAGTACTTC. Translating it yields CASSSLQDRVPYEQYF.

This chain uses TRBV4-1 with TRBJ1-1; D call uncertain. CDR1 and CDR2 from the germline V gene are MGHRA and YSYEKL. V was trimmed by 1 base and J by 0 bases, leaving 6 bases between them. This CDR3 has 14 residues. CDR3 loop: CASSQGILNTEAFF. The CDR3 coding sequence is TGCGCCAGCAGCCAAGGGATCCTGAACACTGAAGCTTTCTTT.